These 8 T cell receptor beta chains share one sample of origin, sequenced in a study of blood T cell dynamics during melanoma immunotherapy. TCRdb keeps only in-frame clones here, not all; method: immunoSEQ multiplex PCR. The sample holds approximately 15,000 clones, 70% to 90% seen once. The time point here: week 3, after first cycle of checkpoint inhibitor. Sample: blood, taken from a patient treated with checkpoint blockade. These receptors were collected from a human donor with melanoma.

This clone was observed once. This chain joins TRBV30 and TRBJ1-6, with D possibly TRBD1 on 6 matching bases. The CDR3 length is 13 residues. Per germline, CDR1 GTSNPN and CDR2 SVGIG (reference sequence). Trimming left V 0 bases short and J 6 bases short, with 6 bases between. The CDR3 loop reads CAWSVQGNSPLHF. DNA of the CDR3: TGTGCCTGGAGTGTACAGGGTAATTCACCCCTCCACTTT.

This clone was detected only a few times. The rearrangement uses TRBV28 and TRBJ2-5; D is uncertain. Germline CDR1 and CDR2: MDHEN and SYDVKM. The CDR3 runs 13 residues. Trimming took off 5 bases at V and 5 bases at J, with 12 bases between the two ends. CDR3 loop: CASSRLVAETQYF. The CDR3 nucleotides are TGTGCCAGCAGTCGGCTAGTAGCTGAGACCCAGTACTTC.

V and J are TRBV9 and TRBJ2-1; D is unclear. The V end lost 1 base, the J end lost 2 bases, and 13 bases lay between the germline ends. Germline V CDR1 and CDR2: SGDLS, YYNGEE. The CDR3 sequence is 16 residues long. The CDR3 sequence: CASSVISSLAYNEQFF. The DNA for the CDR3 is TGTGCCAGCAGCGTAATCTCATCGCTAGCCTACAATGAGCAGTTCTTC.

J is TRBJ2-1 and V is TRBV5-1; possibly TRBD2 for D (6 bases). CDR1 is SGHRS and CDR2 is YFSETQ in the germline V gene. The V end lost 4 bases, the J end lost 6 bases, and 20 bases lay between the germline ends. The CDR3 sequence is 16 residues long. The CDR3 region has the DNA TGCGCCAGCAGCGACTTTAGCGGAGGTGGCTTCAATGAGCAGTTCTTC. Protein: CASSDFSGGGFNEQFF.

This rearrangement joins TRBV9 to TRBJ2-7; D remains ambiguous. V was pared by 5 bases and J by 5 bases, with 14 bases between. In germline, CDR1 is SGDLS, CDR2 YYNGEE. The CDR3 is 13 residues long. CDR3 in DNA: TGTGCCAGCAGTTTCAAACAAGGTGACGAGCAGTACTTC. It is translated as CASSFKQGDEQYF.

The V and J genes are TRBV30 and TRBJ2-1; tentative D call: TRBD2 (5 bases). V dropped 1 base and J dropped 0 bases, with 10 bases sitting between them. CDR1 is GTSNPN, CDR2 SVGIG, per germline (reference sequence). CDR3 length: 15 amino acids. The CDR3 loop is CAWSDLASSYNEQFF. The CDR3 DNA reads as TGTGCCTGGAGTGATCTAGCTAGCTCCTACAATGAGCAGTTCTTC.

V and J are TRBV7-3 and TRBJ2-2; D tentatively reads TRBD1 or TRBD2 (7 bases each). This CDR3 is 15 amino acids long. Trimming took off 4 bases at V and 5 bases at J, with 14 bases between the two ends. The V gene's germline CDR1 is SGHTA and CDR2 FQGTGA. The CDR3 reads CASSSRQGGTGELFF. The CDR3 DNA reads TGTGCCAGCAGCTCCAGACAGGGAGGGACCGGGGAGCTGTTTTTT. Using reference TRBV7-3 and TRBJ2-2 for the parts outside the CDR3, the full variable domain is GAGVSQTPSNKVTEKGKYVELRCDPISGHTALYWYRQSLGQGPEFLIYFQGTGAADDSGLPNDRFFAVRPEGSVSTLKIQRTERGDSAVYLCASSSRQGGTGELFFGEGSRLTVL.

The chain has TRBV7-6 and TRBJ2-1; TRBD2 matches 16 bases. CDR3 length equals 18 residues. V shed 4 bases and J 4 bases; nucleotides not matched to a gene: 7. From germline, CDR1 is SGHVS and CDR2 FNYEAQ. The CDR3 reads CASSSGGLAGGRYNEQFF. CDR3 nucleotides: TGTGCCAGCAGCTCAGGGGGACTAGCGGGAGGGCGTTACAATGAGCAGTTCTTC.